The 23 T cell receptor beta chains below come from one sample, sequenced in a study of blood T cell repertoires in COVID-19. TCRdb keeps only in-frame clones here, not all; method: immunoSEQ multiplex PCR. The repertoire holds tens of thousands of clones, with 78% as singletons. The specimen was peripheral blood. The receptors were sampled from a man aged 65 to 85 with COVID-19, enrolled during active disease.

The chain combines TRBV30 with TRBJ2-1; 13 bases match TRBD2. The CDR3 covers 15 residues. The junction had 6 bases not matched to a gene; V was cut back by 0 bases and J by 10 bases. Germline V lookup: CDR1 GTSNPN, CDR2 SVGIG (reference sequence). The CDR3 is CAWSVGTSGIDEQFF. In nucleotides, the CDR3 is TGTGCCTGGAGTGTAGGGACTAGCGGGATCGACGAGCAGTTCTTC.

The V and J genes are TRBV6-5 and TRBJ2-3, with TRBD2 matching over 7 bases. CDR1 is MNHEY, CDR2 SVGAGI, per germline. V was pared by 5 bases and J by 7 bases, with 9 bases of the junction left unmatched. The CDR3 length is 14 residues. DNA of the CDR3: TGTGCCAGCAGTCTCTCCACACTAGCGAATACGCAGTATTTT. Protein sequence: CASSLSTLANTQYF.

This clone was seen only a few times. CDR3 DNA: TGTGCCAGCAGTCCGAAATTGGGACAGGGAGGAGTTGACTATGGCTACACCTTC. It is translated as CASSPKLGQGGVDYGYTF. The J gene is TRBJ1-2, the V gene TRBV6-6, with 9 bases that match TRBD1. The CDR3 is made up of 18 amino acids. The trim removed 5 bases at V and 3 bases at J, leaving 16 bases unmatched. The V gene's germline CDR1 is MNHNY and CDR2 SVGAGI (reference sequence).

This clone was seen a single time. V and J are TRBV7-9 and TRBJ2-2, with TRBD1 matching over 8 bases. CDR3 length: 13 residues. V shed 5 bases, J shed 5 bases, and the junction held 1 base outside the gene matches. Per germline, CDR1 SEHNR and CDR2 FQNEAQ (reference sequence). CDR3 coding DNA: TGTGCCAGCAGCCGGACAGGGACCGGGGAGCTGTTTTTT. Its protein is CASSRTGTGELFF. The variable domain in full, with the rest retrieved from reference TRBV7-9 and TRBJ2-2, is DTGVSQNPRHKITKRGQNVTFRCDPISEHNRLYWYRQTLGQGPEFLTYFQNEAQLEKSRLLSDRFSAERPKGSFSTLEIQRTEQGDSAMYLCASSRTGTGELFFGEGSRLTVL.

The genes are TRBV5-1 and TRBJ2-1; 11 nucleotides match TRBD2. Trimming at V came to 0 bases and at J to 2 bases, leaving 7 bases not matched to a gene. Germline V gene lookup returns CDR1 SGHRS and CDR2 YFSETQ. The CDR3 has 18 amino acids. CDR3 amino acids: CASSLGPPSGRTYNEQFF. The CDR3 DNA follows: TGCGCCAGCAGCTTGGGGCCGCCTAGCGGGAGGACCTACAATGAGCAGTTCTTC.

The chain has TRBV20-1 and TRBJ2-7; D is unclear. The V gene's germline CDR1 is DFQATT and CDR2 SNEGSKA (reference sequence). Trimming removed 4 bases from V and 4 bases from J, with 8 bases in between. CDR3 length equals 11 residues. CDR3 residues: CSAIVAYEQYF. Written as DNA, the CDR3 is TGCAGTGCTATCGTAGCTTACGAGCAGTACTTC.

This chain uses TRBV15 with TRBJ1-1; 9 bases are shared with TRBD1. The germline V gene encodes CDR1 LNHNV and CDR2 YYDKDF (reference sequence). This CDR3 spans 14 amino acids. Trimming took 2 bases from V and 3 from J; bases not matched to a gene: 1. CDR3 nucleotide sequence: TGTGCCACCAGCAGACGGACAGGGGACACTGAAGCTTTCTTT. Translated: CATSRRTGDTEAFF.

Here the CDR3 DNA reads TGTGCCAGCAGCGCCCAACAGGGGGCCGAGCAGTACTTC. Translating it yields CASSAQQGAEQYF. The chain employs TRBV5-6 and TRBJ2-7; 9 bases agree with TRBD1. The V segment lost 4 bases and the J segment 6 bases; nucleotides outside the gene matches: 5. This CDR3 is 13 amino acids long. Per germline, CDR1 SGHDT and CDR2 YYEEEE.

In DNA, the CDR3 is TGTGCCTGGACAGGCAGTAGGCATTTT. It is translated as CAWTGSRHF. V usage is TRBV30 and J usage is TRBJ1-5; D is unresolved. From germline, CDR1 is GTSNPN and CDR2 SVGIG (reference sequence). The CDR3 is 9 residues long. With 4 bases removed from V and 15 bases from J, the gap between germline ends came to 10 bases.

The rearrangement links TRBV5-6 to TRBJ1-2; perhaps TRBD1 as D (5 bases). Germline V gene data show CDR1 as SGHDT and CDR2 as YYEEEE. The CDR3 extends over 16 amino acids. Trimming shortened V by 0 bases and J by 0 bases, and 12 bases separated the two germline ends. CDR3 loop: CASSLERRGPNYGYTF. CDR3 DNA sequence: TGTGCCAGCAGCTTGGAGCGGAGGGGCCCTAACTATGGCTACACCTTC.

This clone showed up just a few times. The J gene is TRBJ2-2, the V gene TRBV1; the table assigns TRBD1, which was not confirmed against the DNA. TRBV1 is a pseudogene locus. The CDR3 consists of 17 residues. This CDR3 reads CTSSQDNGQAHPGELFF. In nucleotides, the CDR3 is TGCACCAGCAGCCAAGATAATGGGCAGGCCCATCCCGGGGAGCTGTTTTTT.

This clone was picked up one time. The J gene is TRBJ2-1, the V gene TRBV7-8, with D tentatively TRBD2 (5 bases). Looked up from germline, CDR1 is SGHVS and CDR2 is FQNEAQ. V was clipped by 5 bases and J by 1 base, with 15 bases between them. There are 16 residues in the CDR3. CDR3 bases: TGTGCCAGCAGCCCTTTCGGGCTAGCTTCCTACAATGAGCAGTTCTTC. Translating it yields CASSPFGLASYNEQFF.

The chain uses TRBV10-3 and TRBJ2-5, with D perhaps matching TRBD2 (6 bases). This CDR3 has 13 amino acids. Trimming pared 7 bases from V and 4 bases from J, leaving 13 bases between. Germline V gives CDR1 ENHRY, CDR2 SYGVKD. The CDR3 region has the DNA TGTGCCATCACCCACATGGAGGGAGAGACCCAGTACTTC. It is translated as CAITHMEGETQYF.

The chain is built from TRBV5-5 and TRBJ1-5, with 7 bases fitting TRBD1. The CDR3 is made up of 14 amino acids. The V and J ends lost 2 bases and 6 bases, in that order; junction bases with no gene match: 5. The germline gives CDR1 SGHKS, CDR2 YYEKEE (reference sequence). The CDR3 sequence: CASSFDRVGQPQHF. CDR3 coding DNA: TGTGCCAGCAGCTTTGACAGGGTAGGTCAGCCCCAGCATTTT. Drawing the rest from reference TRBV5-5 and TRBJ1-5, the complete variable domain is DAGVTQSPTHLIKTRGQQVTLRCSPISGHKSVSWYQQVLGQGPQFIFQYYEKEERGRGNFPDRFSARQFPNYSSELNVNALLLGDSALYLCASSFDRVGQPQHFGDGTRLSIL.

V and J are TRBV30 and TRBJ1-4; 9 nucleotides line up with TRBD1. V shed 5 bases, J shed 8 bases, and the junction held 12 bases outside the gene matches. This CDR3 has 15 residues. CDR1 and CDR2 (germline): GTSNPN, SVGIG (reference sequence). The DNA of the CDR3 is TGTGCCTGGGAAAAAGAACAGGGGGCGGGAGAAAAACTGTTTTTT. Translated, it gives CAWEKEQGAGEKLFF. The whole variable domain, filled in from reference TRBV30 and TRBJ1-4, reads SQTIHQWPATLVQPVGSPLSLECTVEGTSNPNLYWYRQAAGRGLQLLFYSVGIGQISSEVPQNLSASRPQDRQFILSSKKLLLSDSGFYLCAWEKEQGAGEKLFFGSGTQLSVL.

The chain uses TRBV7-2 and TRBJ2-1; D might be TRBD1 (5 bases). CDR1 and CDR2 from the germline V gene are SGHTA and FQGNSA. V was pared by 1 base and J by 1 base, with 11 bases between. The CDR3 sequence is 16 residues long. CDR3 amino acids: CASSLVGALSYNEQFF. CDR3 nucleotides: TGTGCCAGCAGCTTAGTTGGGGCTTTATCCTACAATGAGCAGTTCTTC.

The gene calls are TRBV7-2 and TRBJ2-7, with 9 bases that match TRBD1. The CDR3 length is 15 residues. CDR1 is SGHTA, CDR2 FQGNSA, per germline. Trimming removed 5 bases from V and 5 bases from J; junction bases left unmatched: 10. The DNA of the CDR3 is TGTGCCAGCAGCGCGACGGGACAGGGAACCCACGAGCAGTACTTC. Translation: CASSATGQGTHEQYF.

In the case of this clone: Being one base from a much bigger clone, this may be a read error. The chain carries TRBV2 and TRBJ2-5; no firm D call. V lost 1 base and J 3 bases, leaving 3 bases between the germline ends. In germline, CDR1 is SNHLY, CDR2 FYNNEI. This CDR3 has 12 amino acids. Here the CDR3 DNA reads TGTGCCAGCAGTGAAGTCGAAGAGACCCAGTACTTC. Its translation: CASSEVEETQYF. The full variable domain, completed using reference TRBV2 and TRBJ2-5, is EPEVTQTPSHQVTQMGQEVILRCVPISNHLYFYWYRQILGQKVEFLVSFYNNEISEKSEIFDDQFSVERPDGSNFTLKIRSTKLEDSAMYFCASSEVEETQYFGPGTRLLVL.

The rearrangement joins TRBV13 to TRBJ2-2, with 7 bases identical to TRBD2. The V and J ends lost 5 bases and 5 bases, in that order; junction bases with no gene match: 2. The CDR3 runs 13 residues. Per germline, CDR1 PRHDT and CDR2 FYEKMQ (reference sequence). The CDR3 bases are TGTGCCAGCAGCCCGCGGGGGACCGGGGAGCTGTTTTTT. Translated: CASSPRGTGELFF.

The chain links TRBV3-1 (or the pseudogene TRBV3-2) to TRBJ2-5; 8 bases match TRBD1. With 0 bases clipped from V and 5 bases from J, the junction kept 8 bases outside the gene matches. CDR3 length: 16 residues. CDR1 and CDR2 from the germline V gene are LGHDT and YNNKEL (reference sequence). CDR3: CASSQDWAGGGETQYF. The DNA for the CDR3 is TGTGCCAGCAGCCAAGACTGGGCAGGGGGCGGGGAGACCCAGTACTTC.

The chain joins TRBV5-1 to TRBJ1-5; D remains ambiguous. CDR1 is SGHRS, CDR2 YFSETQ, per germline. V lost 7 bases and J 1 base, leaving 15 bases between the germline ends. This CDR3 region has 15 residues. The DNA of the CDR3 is TGCGCCAGCCATAGGAGGTTGGAGAGCAATCAGCCCCAGCATTTT. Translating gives CASHRRLESNQPQHF.

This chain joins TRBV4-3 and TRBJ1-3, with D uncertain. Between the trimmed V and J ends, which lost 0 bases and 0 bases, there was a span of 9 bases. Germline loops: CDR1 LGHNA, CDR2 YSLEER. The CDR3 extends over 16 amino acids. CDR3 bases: TGCGCCAGCAGCCAAGAATGGAGCTTCTCTGGAAACACCATATATTTT. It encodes CASSQEWSFSGNTIYF.

CDR3: CASSDTGTSGSYEQYF. The CDR3 DNA reads TGCGCCAGCAGCGATACAGGGACTAGCGGGAGCTACGAGCAGTACTTC. The chain recombines TRBV10-2 with TRBJ2-7; TRBD2 agrees at 14 bases. This CDR3 contains 16 residues. Germline assignment: CDR1 WSHSY and CDR2 SAAADI. Trimming cost V 6 bases and J 3 bases; bases outside gene matches: 7.